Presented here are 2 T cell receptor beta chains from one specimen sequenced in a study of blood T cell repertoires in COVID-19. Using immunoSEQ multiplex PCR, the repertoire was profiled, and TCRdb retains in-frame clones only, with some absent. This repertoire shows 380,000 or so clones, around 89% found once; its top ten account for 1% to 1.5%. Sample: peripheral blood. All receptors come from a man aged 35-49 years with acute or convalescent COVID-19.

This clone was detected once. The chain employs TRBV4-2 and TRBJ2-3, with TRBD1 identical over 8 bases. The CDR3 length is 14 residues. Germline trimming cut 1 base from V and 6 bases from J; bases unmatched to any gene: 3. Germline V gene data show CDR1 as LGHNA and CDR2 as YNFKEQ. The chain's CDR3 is CASSQAGGRDTQYF. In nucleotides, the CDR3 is TGTGCCAGCAGCCAAGCAGGGGGCAGGGATACGCAGTATTTT.

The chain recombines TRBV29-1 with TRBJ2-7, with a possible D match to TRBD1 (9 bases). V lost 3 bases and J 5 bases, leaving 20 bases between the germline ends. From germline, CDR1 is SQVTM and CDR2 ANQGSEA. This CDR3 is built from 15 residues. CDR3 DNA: TGCAGCGTTGATCGTAGCGGGACAGGGACCAACGAGCAGTACTTC. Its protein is CSVDRSGTGTNEQYF.